Below are 22 T cell receptor beta chains sequenced from a single sample in a study of OX40 agonist ivuxolimab in advanced cancers. Assay used: immunoSEQ multiplex PCR; TCRdb lists only in-frame clones, some missing. The sample lists about 71,000 clones, around 82% occurring once. Sample: CD4+ or CD8+ T cells sorted from blood, taken in a trial of the OX40 agonist ivuxolimab. These receptors came from an adult with an advanced solid tumor such as melanoma, head and neck, liver or kidney cancer.

The rearrangement joins TRBV30 to TRBJ2-1; 8 bases match TRBD1. J was trimmed by 4 bases and V by 3 bases; bases with no gene match: 8. Germline V gene lookup returns CDR1 GTSNPN and CDR2 SVGIG (reference sequence). This CDR3 has 15 amino acids. In nucleotides, the CDR3 is TGTGCCTGGAGAACCGGGACAGGTTTTTACAATGAGCAGTTCTTC. Its translation is CAWRTGTGFYNEQFF.

This clone was counted once. The chain has TRBV5-6 and TRBJ1-1; the D gene is possibly TRBD1 (6 bases). V lost 5 bases and J lost 5, with 19 bases in between. Germline lookup yields CDR1 SGHDT and CDR2 YYEEEE. The CDR3 runs 15 residues. The CDR3 DNA reads TGTGCCAGCAGGATCAGACCACAGGGATTTACTGAAGCTTTCTTT. Protein: CASRIRPQGFTEAFF.

The rearrangement links TRBV21-1 to TRBJ1-4. TRBV21-1 is termed a pseudogene. The CDR3 has 19 residues. The CDR3 DNA reads as TGTGCCAGCAGCAAAGCGGCTAGAAGGGCAGGTAGAGTTAATGAAAAACTGTTTTTT. As protein: CASSKAARRAGRVNEKLFF.

The rearrangement uses TRBV10-3 and TRBJ2-2; 9 bases agree with TRBD1. CDR3 size: 15 residues. Germline trimming cut 5 bases from V and 4 bases from J; bases unmatched to any gene: 5. The germline V gene has CDR1 ENHRY and CDR2 SYGVKD. CDR3: CAISLGQGGTGELFF. The CDR3 DNA reads TGTGCCATCAGTCTGGGACAGGGCGGCACCGGGGAGCTGTTTTTT.

The V and J genes are TRBV30 and TRBJ2-7; 8 nucleotides match TRBD2. V shed 1 base and J 4 bases; nucleotides not matched to a gene: 9. CDR1 and CDR2 (germline): GTSNPN, SVGIG (reference sequence). CDR3 length: 15 residues. CDR3 region: CAWSGPRLARYEQYF. DNA for the CDR3: TGTGCCTGGAGTGGCCCACGACTAGCGAGGTACGAGCAGTACTTC.

The count of this clone is one. The chain uses TRBV15 and TRBJ1-1, with D perhaps TRBD1 (5 bases). CDR3 length: 16 amino acids. V gave up 1 base and J gave up 5 bases, with 17 bases separating them. The germline gives CDR1 LNHNV, CDR2 YYDKDF (reference sequence). The CDR3 reads CATSRGPWGLGTEAFF. DNA of the CDR3: TGTGCCACCAGCAGAGGCCCGTGGGGACTCGGTACTGAAGCTTTCTTT. The whole variable domain, filled in from reference TRBV15 and TRBJ1-1, reads DAMVIQNPRYQVTQFGKPVTLSCSQTLNHNVMYWYQQKSSQAPKLLFHYYDKDFNNEADTPDNFQSRRPNTSFCFLDIRSPGLGDTAMYLCATSRGPWGLGTEAFFGQGTRLTVV.

The rearrangement uses TRBV19 and TRBJ2-4, with 7 bases identical to TRBD2. Germline CDR1 reads LNHDA; CDR2 reads SQIVND (reference sequence). V lost 8 bases, J lost 2 bases, and 9 bases stayed unmatched. The CDR3 covers 15 residues. The chain's CDR3 is CASLGGRGSKNIQYF. The CDR3 DNA reads TGTGCCAGTTTAGGCGGGAGAGGGTCCAAAAACATTCAGTACTTC.

J is TRBJ1-4 and V is TRBV7-9; possibly TRBD1 for D (5 bases). Germline CDR1 is SEHNR and CDR2 is FQNEAQ (reference sequence). Between the trimmed V and J ends, which lost 1 base and 0 bases, there was a span of 9 bases. CDR3 size: 16 residues. The CDR3 is CASSLVAGPTNEKLFF. For the CDR3, the DNA is TGTGCCAGCAGCTTAGTCGCAGGGCCAACTAATGAAAAACTGTTTTTT.

The CDR3 loop is CASSLTLVGDNEQFF. The CDR3 DNA reads TGCGCCAGCAGCCTTACCCTAGTGGGGGACAATGAGCAGTTCTTC. J is TRBJ2-1 and V is TRBV5-1, with D perhaps given as TRBD1 or TRBD2 (5 bases each). The length of the CDR3 is 15 residues. From germline, CDR1 is SGHRS and CDR2 YFSETQ. V was cut by 4 bases and J by 5 bases, with 16 bases left in between. The variable domain in full, with the rest retrieved from reference TRBV5-1 and TRBJ2-1, is KAGVTQTPRYLIKTRGQQVTLSCSPISGHRSVSWYQQTPGQGLQFLFEYFSETQRNKGNFPGRFSGRQFSNSRSEMNVSTLELGDSALYLCASSLTLVGDNEQFFGPGTRLTVL.

J is TRBJ1-6 and V is TRBV4-1; 7 bases align to TRBD1. This CDR3 region has 14 residues. CDR1 is MGHRA and CDR2 is YSYEKL in the germline V gene. V shed 6 bases, J shed 6 bases, and the junction held 5 bases outside the gene matches. The CDR3: CASSPGQSNSPLHF. The CDR3 nucleotides read TGCGCCAGCAGTCCGGGACAGAGTAATTCACCCCTCCACTTT.

Written as DNA, the CDR3 is TGCAGCGGTCGTGCGGCGGGAGGGCTGGGGACCGGGGAGCTGTTTTTT. It is translated as CSGRAAGGLGTGELFF. The chain has TRBV29-1 and TRBJ2-2; TRBD2 aligns across 9 bases. Trimming cost V 7 bases and J 5 bases; bases outside gene matches: 14. Germline V lookup: CDR1 SQVTM, CDR2 ANQGSEA. This CDR3 has 16 residues.

The chain employs TRBV7-6 and TRBJ1-2; the D is unclear. From germline, CDR1 is SGHVS and CDR2 FNYEAQ. The CDR3 totals 14 residues. V lost 3 bases to trimming and J lost 4 bases, with 12 bases between them. The CDR3 sequence is CASSLLGEAYGYTF. The DNA for the CDR3 is TGTGCCAGCAGCTTGTTGGGAGAGGCCTATGGCTACACCTTC.

V is TRBV6-6 and J is TRBJ1-6; the D gene is possibly TRBD1 (6 bases). In germline, CDR1 is MNHNY, CDR2 SVGAGI (reference sequence). V was trimmed by 4 bases and J by 9 bases, leaving 13 bases between them. CDR3 length: 14 amino acids. The CDR3 spells CASSFYRESSPLHF. In nucleotides, the CDR3 is TGTGCCAGCAGTTTTTACAGGGAAAGTTCACCCCTCCACTTT.

The CDR3 loop is CASSPRTSGSADTQYF. For the CDR3, the DNA is TGTGCCAGCAGCCCACGGACTAGCGGGAGCGCAGATACGCAGTATTTT. The chain is built from TRBV5-4 and TRBJ2-3, with 13 positions matching TRBD2. CDR3 length equals 16 residues. V lost 4 bases and J lost 4; bases outside the gene matches: 6. The germline V gene encodes CDR1 SGHNT and CDR2 YYREEE (reference sequence).

This clone has ten or more counts. The V gene is TRBV5-6, the J gene TRBJ1-6; D gene ambiguous. The CDR3 is 13 amino acids. The germline gives CDR1 SGHDT, CDR2 YYEEEE. Trimming removed 6 bases from V and 8 bases from J, with 12 bases in between. CDR3 nucleotide sequence: TGTGCCAGCATCCCTTGGTGGGATTCACCCCTCCACTTT. Its protein is CASIPWWDSPLHF.

The chain has TRBV6-5 and TRBJ1-1; possible D gene TRBD1, 5 bases. CDR1 is MNHEY, CDR2 SVGAGI, per germline. The CDR3 contains 12 residues. Trimming removed 5 bases from V and 7 bases from J, with 11 bases in between. CDR3 DNA: TGTGCCAGCAGTCTCCTCGGGGGTGAAGCTTTCTTT. It specifies CASSLLGGEAFF.

V and J are TRBV11-3 and TRBJ1-1; 7 bases map to TRBD1. This CDR3 is built from 14 residues. Looked up from germline, CDR1 is SGHNT and CDR2 is YENEEA. Germline trimming cut 0 bases from V and 8 bases from J; bases unmatched to any gene: 6. CDR3 nucleotides: TGTGCCAGCAGCTTAGAGGGGACAGCATCGGAAGCTTTCTTT. Its translation is CASSLEGTASEAFF.

The chain links TRBV5-1 to TRBJ2-1; 8 bases are a match to TRBD2. The germline V gene encodes CDR1 SGHRS and CDR2 YFSETQ. The CDR3 runs 16 residues. With V trimmed by 0 bases and J by 0 bases, 2 bases remained unmatched. CDR3 region: CASSLAGRASYNEQFF. The DNA of the CDR3 is TGCGCCAGCAGCTTGGCCGGGAGGGCCTCCTACAATGAGCAGTTCTTC. Full variable domain (remainder filled in from reference TRBV5-1 and TRBJ2-1): KAGVTQTPRYLIKTRGQQVTLSCSPISGHRSVSWYQQTPGQGLQFLFEYFSETQRNKGNFPGRFSGRQFSNSRSEMNVSTLELGDSALYLCASSLAGRASYNEQFFGPGTRLTVL.

The V gene is TRBV12-5, the J gene TRBJ2-5; 14 bases are a match to TRBD2. Trimming at V came to 5 bases and at J to 1 base, leaving 6 bases not matched to a gene. The CDR3 is 17 amino acids. Germline CDR1 reads LGHNT; CDR2 reads FRNRAP. The CDR3 loop is CASGGGLAGGIQETQYF. For the CDR3, the DNA is TGTGCTAGTGGTGGTGGACTAGCGGGGGGAATCCAAGAGACCCAGTACTTC.

V gene TRBV7-9 combines with J gene TRBJ2-6; D is ambiguous. This CDR3 contains 13 residues. Germline V gene sequence: CDR1 SEHNR, CDR2 FQNEAQ (reference sequence). V was clipped by 6 bases and J by 0 bases, with 3 bases between them. In DNA, the CDR3 is TGTGCCAGCAGAGTCTCTGGGGCCAACGTCCTGACTTTC. Protein product: CASRVSGANVLTF.

In its sample, this clone was seen a few times. The chain employs TRBV27 and TRBJ1-2, with D possibly being TRBD1 (5 bases). Germline CDR1 is MNHEY and CDR2 is SMNVEV (reference sequence). The V gene lost 5 bases and the J gene lost 5 bases, with 15 bases spanning the gap. The CDR3 length is 14 residues. The CDR3, as DNA: TGTGCCAGCAGTCCCCGGTTTGGGGGATATGGCTACACCTTC. Translation: CASSPRFGGYGYTF.

This chain connects TRBV18 to TRBJ1-1; 7 bases fit TRBD1. The ends lost 3 bases at V and 4 bases at J; junction bases unmatched: 8. CDR1 is KGHSH and CDR2 is LQKENI in the germline V gene. The CDR3 length is 15 residues. The CDR3 is CASSPSQGGVTEAFF. The CDR3 DNA is TGTGCCAGCTCACCGAGTCAGGGGGGGGTCACTGAAGCTTTCTTT.